The sequence of this T cell receptor (beta chain) was determined in a study of blood T cell repertoires in COVID-19. As for the study in general: PBMCs, B-cell-depleted T cells, or T cells were the source of the cDNA or gDNA that made up the material.

Sequenced by immunoSEQ multiplex PCR; TCRdb stores in-frame clones only, minus some. This table has more than 200,000 clones, around 88% appearing once. The receptor comes from a woman aged 30 to 39 with COVID-19, enrolled during active disease. Sequenced input: peripheral blood.

CDR3 nucleotide sequence: TGTGCCAGCAGCTTCGCGAGGGGAGGCGAGCAGTACTTC. Translating it yields CASSFARGGEQYF. The rearrangement uses TRBV5-6 and TRBJ2-7, with D perhaps matching TRBD2 (6 bases). The V gene's germline CDR1 is SGHDT and CDR2 YYEEEE. The CDR3 loop spans 13 amino acids. Between the trimmed V and J ends, which lost 2 bases and 6 bases, there was a span of 12 bases.